These T cell receptor beta chains were read from a single sample in a study of blood T cell repertoires in COVID-19. Produced via immunoSEQ multiplex PCR; TCRdb's table is partial and in-frame only. Here the sample spans about 120,000 clones, approximately 87% being singletons. Sequenced sample: peripheral blood. These receptors came from a man aged 25-45 years with acute or convalescent COVID-19. Each CDR3 is given with its conserved first and last residue. The order of the fields is D gene, CDR3 length, clone size, V gene, J gene, CDR3 protein, CDR3 DNA. A D gene is named only where the DNA matches it firmly. Clone size, where shown, is once, few, many, or a class for clones that have expanded.

.	12	.	TRBV12-3/TRBV12-4	TRBJ2-7	CASSLDRYEQYF	TGTGCCAGCAGTTTAGACAGGTACGAGCAGTACTTC
TRBD1	14	.	TRBV3-1/TRBV3-2	TRBJ1-2	CASSQAGQVAGYTF	TGTGCCAGCAGCCAAGCCGGACAGGTGGCGGGCTACACCTTC
.	12	.	TRBV12-3/TRBV12-4	TRBJ1-2	CASRQGPYGYTF	TGTGCCAGCAGACAGGGCCCCTATGGCTACACCTTC
TRBD1	15	.	TRBV19	TRBJ1-5	CASSRTGADNQPQHF	TGTGCCAGTAGCAGGACAGGGGCGGACAATCAGCCCCAGCATTTT
.	15	.	TRBV28	TRBJ2-3	CASSLAAGPGDTQYF	TGTGCCAGCAGTTTGGCCGCGGGACCTGGCGATACGCAGTATTTT
.	16	.	TRBV18	TRBJ2-2	CASSPLPGRAVGELFF	TGTGCCAGCTCACCACTACCCGGCAGGGCTGTCGGGGAGCTGTTTTTT
.	12	.	TRBV29-1	TRBJ2-5	CSVRRGQETQYF	TGCAGCGTTCGGCGGGGACAAGAGACCCAGTACTTC
.	13	.	TRBV27	TRBJ1-6	CASSLAGNSPLHF	TGTGCCAGCAGTTTAGCGGGAAATTCACCCCTCCACTTT
TRBD1	16	.	TRBV7-2	TRBJ1-2	CASSLGGQGATYGYTF	TGTGCCAGCAGCTTAGGGGGTCAGGGGGCCACCTATGGCTACACCTTC
.	15	.	TRBV6-2/TRBV6-3	TRBJ1-2	CASSYYRTANYGYTF	TGTGCCAGCAGTTACTACCGGACTGCAAACTATGGCTACACCTTC
TRBD2	15	.	TRBV5-4	TRBJ2-5	CASSPGGGDRETQYF	TGTGCCAGCAGCCCTGGGGGGGGAGATCGGGAGACCCAGTACTTC
TRBD2	16	.	TRBV10-2	TRBJ2-2	CASSESGGANTGELFF	TGCGCCAGCAGTGAGTCGGGAGGGGCGAACACCGGGGAGCTGTTTTTT
.	12	.	TRBV30	TRBJ1-4	CAWSFGSGRVRF	TGTGCCTGGAGTTTTGGATCGGGCAGGGTACGGTTT
.	15	few	TRBV5-4	TRBJ1-4	CASSSDQGFREKLFF	TGTGCCAGCAGCTCAGACCAGGGGTTCAGGGAAAAACTGTTTTTT
.	13	.	TRBV29-1	TRBJ2-7	CSVEDSGGYEQYF	TGCAGCGTTGAAGATTCGGGGGGCTATGAGCAGTACTTC
.	10	.	TRBV29-1	TRBJ2-3	CSVWTVTQYF	TGCAGCGTGTGGACAGTCACGCAGTATTTT
.	16	few	TRBV6-2/TRBV6-3	TRBJ1-2	CASSDATELLMDGYTF	TGTGCCAGCAGTGACGCGACAGAACTCTTAATGGATGGCTACACCTTC
TRBD2	14	.	TRBV29-1	TRBJ2-1	CSVEGTSDYNEQFF	TGCAGCGTTGAAGGTACTAGCGACTACAATGAGCAGTTCTTC
.	14	.	TRBV29-1	TRBJ2-1	CSLGKSGQVGEQFF	TGCAGCTTAGGGAAGTCCGGACAAGTAGGGGAGCAGTTCTTC
.	16	.	TRBV7-6	TRBJ2-2	CASSLERGGGAGELFF	TGTGCCAGCAGCTTAGAACGGGGTGGGGGCGCCGGGGAGCTGTTTTTT
TRBD2	15	.	TRBV3-1/TRBV3-2	TRBJ2-1	CASSQGLAVGNEQFF	TGTGCCAGCAGCCAAGGACTAGCGGTAGGTAATGAGCAGTTCTTC
TRBD2	15	once	TRBV27	TRBJ2-7	CASSSASGGTSEQYF	TGTGCCAGCAGTTCGGCTAGCGGGGGAACGTCCGAGCAGTACTTC
TRBD1	15	.	TRBV11-2	TRBJ2-7	CASSITGTGVYEQYF	TGTGCCAGCAGCATTACCGGGACAGGAGTCTACGAGCAGTACTTC